This T cell receptor (beta chain) is from a study of CD8 T cells in ankylosing spondylitis. Regarding this clonotype: What it binds is not known.

Whole-study results and caveats: Blood of patients with ankylosing spondylitis appeared to be characterized by a TCR beta motif of several highly homologous variants.

Trimming removed 2 bases from V and 2 bases from J, with 9 bases in between. CDR1 is DFQATT, CDR2 SNEGSKA, per germline (reference sequence). This CDR3 contains 13 residues. Libraries for TCR beta were made by quantitative 5'-RACE with molecular barcodes. MiXCR, applied by TCRdb to the 5' RACE reads, yields one record per CDR3 protein. The data contain about 250,000 distinct CDR3 sequences, 18% of them singletons. The sequencing input was blood, either unsorted or a sorted T cell fraction (not recorded which). The sequence was collected from a male donor with ankylosing spondylitis or in good health (not recorded which). This chain joins TRBV20-1 and TRBJ2-5, with D uncertain. Written as DNA, the CDR3 is TGCAGTGCTAGAATTGGGCGGCAAGAGACCCAGTACTTC. Amino acids: CSARIGRQETQYF.